This passage covers 8 T cell receptor beta chains from one sample sequenced in a study of shared clonotypes between healthy human individuals. Profiling relied on immunoSEQ multiplex PCR, and the TCRdb table lists in-frame clones only, not all of them. The sample has roughly 640,000 clones; less than 98% are singletons. The sample consisted of naive CD4+ T cells sorted from blood. The sample's subset: CD45RA+ positively selected. The receptor source for this set is a woman in her twenties or thirties in good health.

The rearrangement links TRBV21-1 to TRBJ1-3. TRBV21-1 is annotated as a pseudogene. This CDR3 has 21 residues. Here the CDR3 DNA reads TGTGCCAGCAGCAAAGGACCGGGTCTACCTGGGCTATGGAGCTCTGGAAACACCATATATTTT. Protein product: CASSKGPGLPGLWSSGNTIYF.

The CDR3 loop reads CASSVRGANSGANVLTF. DNA for the CDR3: TGTGCCAGCAGCGTCAGGGGGGCTAACTCTGGGGCCAACGTCCTGACTTTC. V is TRBV11-2 and J is TRBJ2-6, with D possibly being TRBD1 (7 bases). The V gene's germline CDR1 is SGHAT and CDR2 FQNNGV. V was shortened by 5 bases and J by 0 bases, with 14 bases between the two germline ends. The CDR3 has 17 residues.

This chain uses TRBV10-3 with TRBJ2-2; D is uncertain. The CDR3 runs to 14 residues. Trimming pared 7 bases from V and 4 bases from J, leaving 13 bases between. Germline lookup yields CDR1 ENHRY and CDR2 SYGVKD. CDR3 loop: CAINSPGGTGELFF. In DNA, the CDR3 is TGTGCCATCAATTCGCCGGGCGGCACCGGGGAGCTGTTTTTT.

The rearrangement joins TRBV28 to TRBJ2-5, with D unresolved. With the DNA end fitting TRBJ2-7 better, the J assignment may be wrong. Germline-derived CDR1 and CDR2 are MDHEN and SYDVKM. The CDR3 contains 12 residues. The CDR3 sequence: CASSPRPNEQYF. CDR3 DNA: TGTGCCAGCAGTCCCCGCCCGAACGAGCAGTACTTC.

The J gene is TRBJ1-1, the V gene TRBV21-1. TRBV21-1 is deemed a pseudogene. This CDR3 is 15 amino acids long. The CDR3 coding sequence is TGTGCCACCCCATCTCTCCGACCGGGGGACACTGAAGCTTTCTTT. Its protein product is CATPSLRPGDTEAFF.

This rearrangement joins TRBV5-1 to TRBJ2-1; 12 positions match TRBD2. The trim removed 4 bases at V and 3 bases at J, leaving 17 bases unmatched. Germline-derived CDR1 and CDR2 are SGHRS and YFSETQ. The CDR3 contains 20 residues. The CDR3 DNA sequence: TGCGCCAGCAGCCAAACCCGGACTAGCGGGACGAGAGGGAACTACAATGAGCAGTTCTTC. This codes for CASSQTRTSGTRGNYNEQFF.

This clone occurred once. CDR3 in DNA: TGTGCCATCAGTGAGGAGGTAGGGGCCCGGGAGACCCAGTACTTC. Protein sequence: CAISEEVGARETQYF. The chain recombines TRBV10-3 with TRBJ2-5; D might be TRBD1 (5 bases). The CDR3 runs to 15 residues. Germline V gene lookup returns CDR1 ENHRY and CDR2 SYGVKD. V lost 2 bases to trimming and J lost 5 bases, with 15 bases between them.

J is TRBJ1-2 and V is TRBV27, with TRBD1 identical over 7 bases. CDR3 length: 15 amino acids. Losses at the gene ends were 6 bases for V and 5 bases for J; bases not matched to a gene: 12. CDR1 is MNHEY and CDR2 is SMNVEV in the germline V gene (reference sequence). The CDR3, as DNA: TGTGCCAGCAGCCTCAGACAGGGTCTTCTTTATGGCTACACCTTC. Its protein product is CASSLRQGLLYGYTF.